The rows below give T cell receptor beta chains drawn from one sample of a study of T cell repertoires in cytomegalovirus infection. TCRdb redid the calling of the reads with MiXCR, one entry per CDR3 protein. The profile covers approximately 180,000 distinct CDR3 sequences, with approximately 20% appearing a single time and 2.9% taken by the ten largest. Sequenced input: PBMCs. The receptors derive from a human donor in good health (CMV status not recorded). Some clones in this sample may be carry-over from other donors' samples. CDR3s include the opening cysteine and the closing phenylalanine or tryptophan. A D gene is named only where the DNA matches it firmly. Clone size appears in some rows only: once, few, many, or a class for an expanded clone.

D gene	clone size	V gene	J gene	CDR3 protein	CDR3 DNA
-	-	TRBV25-1	TRBJ2-7	CASSELGRVCEQYF	TGTGCCAGCAGTGAATTGGGCAGGGTTTGCGAGCAGTACTTC
-	few	TRBV28	TRBJ1-1	CACRGQTTEAFF	TGTGCCTGTCGGGGGCAGACCACTGAAGCTTTCTTT
-	many	TRBV12-3/TRBV12-4	TRBJ1-2	CASKGGDWGNYGYTF	TGTGCCAGCAAGGGGGGGGACTGGGGGAACTATGGCTACACCTTC
-	-	TRBV2	TRBJ2-2	CASRRDGVNTGELFF	TGTGCCAGCAGGAGGGACGGAGTAAACACCGGGGAGCTGTTTTTT
TRBD1	-	TRBV7-8	TRBJ1-1	CASSLTMGQGATEDFF	TGTGCCAGCAGCTTAACTATGGGACAGGGGGCGACTGAAGATTTCTTT
TRBD1	many	TRBV7-2	TRBJ2-5	CASTRDRGRGETQYF	TGTGCCAGCACCCGAGACAGGGGGCGTGGCGAGACCCAGTACTTC
TRBD1	few	TRBV12-3/TRBV12-4	TRBJ1-3	CASSHAGGTSGNTIYF	TGTGCCAGCAGTCATGCAGGGGGCACCTCTGGAAACACCATATATTTT
-	few	TRBV20-1	TRBJ1-6	CSARDILSSYNSPLHF	TGCAGTGCTAGAGATATTCTGAGCTCCTATAATTCACCCCTCCACTTT
TRBD1	many	TRBV7-2	TRBJ1-2	CASSLDRGWVYGYTF	TGTGCCAGCAGCTTAGACAGGGGATGGGTATATGGCTACACCTTC
TRBD1	few	TRBV7-3	TRBJ1-2	CASSLNLDRVLDYTF	TGTGCCAGCAGCTTAAATTTGGACAGGGTGTTGGACTACACCTTC
-	few	TRBV28	TRBJ2-7	CASSRPRVNEQYF	TGTGCCAGCAGTCGGCCCCGGGTAAACGAGCAGTACTTC
TRBD2	many	TRBV7-2	TRBJ2-7	CASSSRTSSSYEQYF	TGTGCCAGCAGCTCACGGACTAGCAGCTCCTACGAGCAGTACTTC
-	-	TRBV12-3/TRBV12-4	TRBJ1-5	CASTFGGSNQPQHF	TGTGCCAGCACCTTCGGTGGGAGCAATCAGCCCCAGCATTTT
TRBD2	few	TRBV6-2/TRBV6-3	TRBJ2-7	CASSYSSGTRNYEQYF	TGTGCCAGCAGTTACTCATCCGGGACTAGGAACTACGAGCAGTACTTC
TRBD1	many	TRBV7-8	TRBJ1-5	CASSQGQGRVQPQHF	TGTGCCAGCAGCCAGGGACAGGGGAGGGTTCAGCCCCAGCATTTT
TRBD1	-	TRBV19	TRBJ1-3	CASSMLDRGSTIYF	TGTGCCAGTAGTATGTTGGACAGGGGTAGCACCATATATTTT
-	-	TRBV2	TRBJ1-4	CASSELGGRGEKLFF	TGTGCCAGCAGTGAGCTGGGGGGCCGGGGTGAAAAACTGTTTTTT
-	many	TRBV4-1	TRBJ2-5	CASSLERGQQETQYF	TGCGCCAGCAGCCTAGAGCGGGGACAGCAAGAGACCCAGTACTTC
TRBD2	-	TRBV19	TRBJ2-2	CASHGTSGRFGPVELFF	TGTGCCAGTCATGGGACTAGCGGGAGATTTGGTCCCGTGGAGCTGTTTTTT
-	many	TRBV12-3/TRBV12-4	TRBJ2-7	CASSLEPAYEQYF	TGTGCCAGCAGTTTAGAACCGGCCTACGAGCAGTACTTC
-	-	TRBV12-3/TRBV12-4	TRBJ2-7	CASRQDVEQYF	TGTGCCAGCAGGCAGGACGTAGAGCAGTACTTC
-	few	TRBV2	TRBJ1-6	CASRTTEPFYNSPLHF	TGTGCCAGCAGAACGACAGAGCCATTCTATAATTCACCCCTCCACTTT
-	many	TRBV7-8	TRBJ1-2	CASSLGAGYGYTF	TGTGCCAGCAGCTTAGGAGCAGGGTATGGCTACACCTTC
-	-	TRBV20-1	TRBJ1-3	CSASPQQRNTIYF	TGCAGTGCTAGCCCCCAGCAGAGAAACACCATATATTTT
TRBD1	many	TRBV19	TRBJ1-1	CASTPTGGYTEAFF	TGTGCCAGTACCCCGACAGGGGGGTACACTGAAGCTTTCTTT
-	few	TRBV6-6	TRBJ1-1	CASKVTGYTEAFF	TGTGCCAGCAAAGTTACGGGATACACTGAAGCTTTCTTT
TRBD1	many	TRBV7-2	TRBJ2-3	CASSFTGTGSTDTQYF	TGTGCCAGCAGCTTTACCGGGACAGGTAGCACAGATACGCAGTATTTT
-	-	TRBV12-3/TRBV12-4	TRBJ2-7	CASSLYFTDLYF	TGTGCCAGCAGTTTATATTTTACCGACTTGTACTTC
-	-	TRBV19	TRBJ2-7	CASRSRARDEQYF	TGTGCCAGTAGGTCCAGGGCCAGGGACGAGCAGTACTTC
-	many	TRBV7-6	TRBJ2-7	CASSLVRTGTEQYF	TGTGCCAGCAGCCTCGTGCGAACAGGCACCGAGCAGTACTTC
-	few	TRBV5-6	TRBJ2-7	CASSLQGREQYF	TGTGCCAGCAGCTTGCAGGGGAGGGAGCAGTACTTC
-	many	TRBV7-2	TRBJ1-1	CASSLRQFPNTEAFF	TGTGCCAGCAGCCTACGACAGTTCCCTAACACTGAAGCTTTCTTT
-	few	TRBV12-3/TRBV12-4	TRBJ1-2	CASSLLTIYGYTF	TGTGCCAGCAGTTTGCTGACCATCTATGGCTACACCTTC
TRBD2	many	TRBV7-2	TRBJ2-7	CASSSSAGGPWEQYF	TGTGCCAGCAGCTCATCGGCGGGAGGGCCGTGGGAGCAGTACTTC
TRBD2	many	TRBV28	TRBJ2-3	CASSFLAGVDTQYF	TGTGCCAGCAGTTTCCTAGCGGGAGTGGATACGCAGTATTTT
-	-	TRBV6-5	TRBJ1-1	CASSYNAGAGTEAFF	TGTGCCAGCAGTTACAACGCGGGCGCAGGGACTGAAGCTTTCTTT
TRBD2	-	TRBV15	TRBJ2-5	CATSRPAGKGETQYF	TGTGCCACCAGCAGACCAGCGGGAAAGGGAGAGACCCAGTACTTC
TRBD2	-	TRBV20-1	TRBJ2-1	CSAKGTSGGGNEQFF	TGCAGTGCCAAGGGGACTAGCGGAGGGGGCAATGAGCAGTTCTTC
TRBD2	few	TRBV7-9	TRBJ2-5	CASSFGGRTQETQYF	TGTGCCAGCAGCTTCGGCGGGAGGACCCAAGAGACCCAGTACTTC
TRBD1	-	TRBV7-2	TRBJ1-2	CASSLGSPGGYGYTF	TGTGCCAGCAGCTTAGGCAGTCCAGGGGGGTATGGCTACACCTTC
-	-	TRBV5-1	TRBJ1-1	CASSDGSWWGNTEAFF	TGCGCCAGCAGCGACGGCTCCTGGTGGGGGAACACTGAAGCTTTCTTT